These 17 T cell receptor beta chains originate from one sample sequenced in a study of circulating and synovial CD4+ cells in juvenile arthritis. Using immunoSEQ multiplex PCR, the repertoire was profiled, and TCRdb retains in-frame clones only, with some absent. The table records about 2,500 clones, about nine tenths of them present only once. Sequenced material: HLA-DR+ CD4+ T cells from blood. Subset defined: circulating pathogenic-like lymphocytes, sorted as HLA-DR+CD14-CD3+CD4+CD25low/- blood T cells. These receptors were collected from a human donor with juvenile idiopathic arthritis.

The chain is built from TRBV7-2 and TRBJ1-6; D gene unclear. V was shortened by 7 bases and J by 10 bases, with 11 bases between the two germline ends. CDR3 size: 12 residues. Per the germline V gene, CDR1 is SGHTA and CDR2 is FQGNSA. CDR3 sequence reads: CASTTLGSPLHF. In DNA form, the CDR3 reads TGTGCCAGCACCACACTAGGATCACCCCTCCACTTT. Filled out from reference TRBV7-2 and TRBJ1-6, the complete variable domain reads GAGVSQSPSNKVTEKGKDVELRCDPISGHTALYWYRQSLGQGLEFLIYFQGNSAPDKSGLPSDRFSAERTGGSVSTLTIQRTQQEDSAVYLCASTTLGSPLHFGNGTRLTVT.

V is TRBV5-4 and J is TRBJ2-7; tentatively, D is TRBD2 (5 bases). The CDR3 is 14 residues long. Trimming removed 2 bases at V and 3 bases at J, with 12 bases between. Germline V gene lookup returns CDR1 SGHNT and CDR2 YYREEE (reference sequence). For the CDR3, the DNA is TGTGCCAGCAGCTTAGACGGAGGCAGCTACGAGCAGTACTTC. It codes for CASSLDGGSYEQYF.

The chain combines TRBV6-5 with TRBJ1-1; TRBD1 agrees at 7 bases. The CDR3 totals 14 residues. Per the germline V gene, CDR1 is MNHEY and CDR2 is SVGAGI. In nucleotides, the CDR3 is TGTGTTACCCAGAGGGGGCTGGGGAACACTGAAGCTTTCTTT. This translates into CVTQRGLGNTEAFF.

Worth noting for this clone: Different DNA sequences within this sample yield the same CDR3. The chain recombines TRBV5-6 with TRBJ1-5; weak D call: TRBD1 (5 bases). The length of the CDR3 is 15 residues. CDR1 is SGHDT, CDR2 YYEEEE, per germline. V lost 2 bases, J lost 6 bases, and 15 bases lay in between. DNA of the CDR3: TGTGCCAGCAGCTTATTTGGGCAGGGAGGTCAGCCCCAGCATTTT. It encodes CASSLFGQGGQPQHF.

As regards this clone: Its ends do not fully match the called genes, so a read error is possible. The chain joins TRBV7-9 to TRBJ1-1; D might be TRBD1 (5 bases). The germline V gene encodes CDR1 SEHNR and CDR2 FQNEAQ (reference sequence). The CDR3 loop spans 13 amino acids. In nucleotides, the CDR3 is TGTGTCAGCAGCTTTTGGGGGGGCACTGAAGCTTTCTTT. Residues: CVSSFWGGTEAFF. The full variable domain, in which reference TRBV7-9 and TRBJ1-1 provide the parts outside the CDR3, is DTGVSQNPRHKITKRGQNVTFRCDPISEHNRLYWYRQTLGQGPEFLTYFQNEAQLEKSRLLSDRFSAERPKGSFSTLEIQRTEQGDSAMYLCVSSFWGGTEAFFGQGTRLTVV.

This sequence joins TRBV30 and TRBJ1-5; D is perhaps TRBD1 (6 bases). The CDR3 length is 17 residues. Trimming left V 2 bases short and J 3 bases short, with 20 bases between. Germline assignment: CDR1 GTSNPN and CDR2 SVGIG (reference sequence). The CDR3 coding sequence is TGTGCCTGGAGTCCCGGGACAAGTTGGGGGCCCAATCAGCCCCAGCATTTT. This codes for CAWSPGTSWGPNQPQHF.

The CDR3 here is CASSPITGGGSTGELFF. In DNA, the CDR3 is TGTGCCAGCAGCCCCATTACGGGGGGCGGTAGCACCGGGGAGCTGTTTTTT. The chain combines TRBV11-2 with TRBJ2-2, with D possibly TRBD2 on 7 matching bases. V was cut by 5 bases and J by 4 bases, with 20 bases left in between. The V gene's germline CDR1 is SGHAT and CDR2 FQNNGV. The CDR3 covers 17 residues.

This chain links TRBV6-6 with TRBJ1-3; tentative D call: TRBD1 (5 bases). Germline V lookup: CDR1 MNHNY, CDR2 SVGAGI (reference sequence). V lost 6 bases and J lost 1, with 7 bases in between. The CDR3 is 13 residues long. CDR3 region: CASSSGSGNTIYF. As DNA, the CDR3 is TGTGCCAGCAGCTCAGGGTCTGGAAACACCATATATTTT.

This clone was observed a handful of times. V and J are TRBV2 and TRBJ1-3, with D uncertain. The CDR3 totals 15 residues. CDR1 and CDR2 (germline): SNHLY, FYNNEI. The V gene lost 1 base and the J gene lost 0 bases, with 7 bases spanning the gap. In nucleotides, the CDR3 is TGTGCCAGCAGTGAAGGCGGCTACTCTGGAAACACCATATATTTT. Encoded protein: CASSEGGYSGNTIYF.

This chain uses TRBV5-1 with TRBJ2-3; the D gene is possibly TRBD1 (5 bases). CDR3 length equals 15 residues. Germline V gene data show CDR1 as SGHRS and CDR2 as YFSETQ. Deletions cut 1 base from V and 1 base from J, with 10 bases between. This chain's CDR3 is CASSLQLGGTDTQYF. CDR3 coding DNA: TGCGCCAGCAGCTTGCAGCTAGGGGGCACAGATACGCAGTATTTT.

The gene calls are TRBV5-4 and TRBJ2-5, with a weak D call TRBD1 (6 bases). The CDR3 spans 14 residues. Germline values: CDR1 SGHNT, CDR2 YYREEE (reference sequence). V was cut by 3 bases and J by 5 bases, with 14 bases left in between. As DNA, the CDR3 is TGTGCCAGCAGCTCCTCTCAGGGGTGGGAGACCCAGTACTTC. It codes for CASSSSQGWETQYF.

This chain uses TRBV5-5 with TRBJ1-2; tentative D call: TRBD1 (6 bases). CDR3 size: 13 residues. CDR1 and CDR2 from the germline V gene are SGHKS and YYEKEE (reference sequence). V was pared by 1 base and J by 8 bases, with 12 bases between. CDR3 in amino acids: CASSLMGAYGYTF. The CDR3 DNA follows: TGTGCCAGCAGCTTGATGGGGGCTTACGGCTACACCTTC.

The V call is TRBV5-1, the J call TRBJ2-7, with TRBD1 matching over 8 bases. V was pared by 7 bases and J by 1 base, with 10 bases of the junction left unmatched. Germline V gives CDR1 SGHRS, CDR2 YFSETQ. The CDR3 is 15 residues long. CDR3 nucleotides: TGCGCCAGCCGCAAGGACAGGGAAGGATCCTACGAGCAGTACTTC. Translated, it gives CASRKDREGSYEQYF.

The V and J genes are TRBV11-2 and TRBJ1-1; D perhaps matches TRBD1 (6 bases). Looked up from germline, CDR1 is SGHAT and CDR2 is FQNNGV. This CDR3 spans 13 amino acids. Between the trimmed V and J ends, which lost 5 bases and 3 bases, there was a span of 10 bases. DNA for the CDR3: TGTGCCAGCAGCCCTAGGACAGACACTGAAGCTTTCTTT. Protein product: CASSPRTDTEAFF.

The rearrangement uses TRBV27 and TRBJ1-4, with TRBD1 matching over 7 bases. V dropped 4 bases and J dropped 2; count of bases not matched to a gene: 10. CDR3 length equals 17 residues. Looked up from germline, CDR1 is MNHEY and CDR2 is SMNVEV (reference sequence). The CDR3 sequence is CASSSSLQGSTNEKLFF. The CDR3 bases are TGTGCCAGCAGTTCCAGCTTACAGGGGAGCACTAATGAAAAACTGTTTTTT.

This chain uses TRBV25-1 with TRBJ2-6; TRBD1 matches at 12 bases. The CDR3 has 17 residues. Trimming took 5 bases from V and 2 from J; bases not matched to a gene: 4. CDR1 MGHDK and CDR2 SYGVNS come from the germline V gene. For the CDR3, the DNA is TGTGCCAGCAGTCCGGGACAGGGGGCTACTGGGGCCAACGTCCTGACTTTC. Translation gives CASSPGQGATGANVLTF.

The rearrangement links TRBV4-3 to TRBJ1-2; the D gene is possibly TRBD1 (5 bases). The V gene's germline CDR1 is LGHNA and CDR2 YSLEER. The CDR3 has 14 residues. V was pared by 5 bases and J by 3 bases, with 13 bases between. The CDR3 reads CASSFIGVDYGYTF. CDR3 bases: TGCGCCAGCAGCTTCATAGGGGTTGACTATGGCTACACCTTC.